This TCR beta chain was sequenced during a study of identical twins. V was trimmed by 2 bases and J by 11 bases, leaving 15 bases between them. Germline CDR1 is ENHRY and CDR2 is SYGVKD. This CDR3 region has 13 residues. TCRdb recomputed calls from the 5' RACE reads with MiXCR, one row per CDR3 protein. This table has over 550,000 distinct CDR3 sequences, 7.1% appearing once. This sample also belongs to another study, concerning yellow fever vaccine responses in identical twins.

This sequence joins TRBV10-3 and TRBJ1-1; D possibly corresponds to TRBD1 (6 bases). This TCR was recovered from a woman under 30 in good health. Input material: PBMCs. The chain's CDR3 is CAISEREQGKAFF. The DNA for the CDR3 is TGTGCCATCAGTGAGCGTGAACAGGGAAAGGCTTTCTTT.